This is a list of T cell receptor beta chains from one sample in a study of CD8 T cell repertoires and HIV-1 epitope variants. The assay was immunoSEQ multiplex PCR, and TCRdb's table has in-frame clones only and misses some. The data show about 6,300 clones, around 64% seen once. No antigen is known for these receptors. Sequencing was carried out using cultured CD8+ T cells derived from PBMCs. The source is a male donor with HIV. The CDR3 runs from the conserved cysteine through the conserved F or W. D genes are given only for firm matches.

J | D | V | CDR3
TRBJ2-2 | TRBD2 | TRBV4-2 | CASSQIRAGDVSGELFF
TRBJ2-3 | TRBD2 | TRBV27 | CASSILAGTDTQYF
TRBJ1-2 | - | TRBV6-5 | CASSPGTGLGYTF
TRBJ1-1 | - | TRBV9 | CASSPSGGITEAFF
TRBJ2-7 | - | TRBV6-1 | CASSEGGSYEQYF
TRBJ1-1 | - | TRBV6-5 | CASSYSAEITEAFF
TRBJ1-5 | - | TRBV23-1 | CASSQSASGCSNQPQHF
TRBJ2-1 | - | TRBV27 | CASSLGDSYNEQFF
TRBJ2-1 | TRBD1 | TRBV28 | CASSETTGDGGSSYNEQFF
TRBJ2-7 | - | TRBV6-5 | CASSARDNGYEQYF
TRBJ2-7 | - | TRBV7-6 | CASNTGGRTYEQYF
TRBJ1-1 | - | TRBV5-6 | CASNPGRGRARAEAFF
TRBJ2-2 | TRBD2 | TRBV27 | CASSSTTTSGNNTGELFF
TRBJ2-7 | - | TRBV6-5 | CASSYFGAYEQYF
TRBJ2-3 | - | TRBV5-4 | CASSLSAGAPDTQYF
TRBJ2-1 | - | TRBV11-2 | CASSLEDREGYNEQFF
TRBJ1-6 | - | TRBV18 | CASSPRENSPLHF
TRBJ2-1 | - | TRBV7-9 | CASSHGTENEQFF
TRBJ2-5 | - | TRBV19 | CASSPSDLLQETQYF
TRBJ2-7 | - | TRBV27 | CASSPARTYEQYF
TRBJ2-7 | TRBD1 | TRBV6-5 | CASSARDRVNHEQYF
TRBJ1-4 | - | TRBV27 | CASSPWTDEDEKLFF
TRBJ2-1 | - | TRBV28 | CASSSLGGGSNEQFF
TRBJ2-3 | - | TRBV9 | CASSVGGGASTDTQYF
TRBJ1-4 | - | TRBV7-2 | CASSGAGAREKLFF
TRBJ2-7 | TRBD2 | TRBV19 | CASSPPSGGHLFNSYEQYF
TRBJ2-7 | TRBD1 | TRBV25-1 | CASSSDRWDRETYEQYF
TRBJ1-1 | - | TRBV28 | CASSLLVTNTEAFF
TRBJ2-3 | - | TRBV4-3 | CASSQEGRPYTDTQYF
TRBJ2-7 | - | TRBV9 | CASSAGAGSYEQYF
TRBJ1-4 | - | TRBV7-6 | CASSPGWDNEKLFF
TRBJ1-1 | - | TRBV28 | CASSLGSRPTGEAFF
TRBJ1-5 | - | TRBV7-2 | CASRAGTQPQHF
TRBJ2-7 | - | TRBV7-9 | CASSSVRRPDEQYF
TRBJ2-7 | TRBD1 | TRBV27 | CASSPGQVLHEQYF
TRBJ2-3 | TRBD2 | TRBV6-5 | CASSWAPGEGTDTQYF
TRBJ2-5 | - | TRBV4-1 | CASSQDRGQEQETQYF
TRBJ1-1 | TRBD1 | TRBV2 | CASSDLPKGQAPEAFF
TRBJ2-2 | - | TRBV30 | CAWSVSVAGELFF
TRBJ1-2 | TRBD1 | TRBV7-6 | CASSLTGNRDYGYTF
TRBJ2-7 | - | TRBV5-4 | CASSSSSYEQYF
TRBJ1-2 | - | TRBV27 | CASTPTGVGSGYTF
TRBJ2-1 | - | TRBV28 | CASSWHNEQFF
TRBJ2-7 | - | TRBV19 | CASSTGLGSYEQYF
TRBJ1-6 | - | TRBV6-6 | CASSPTRSSYNSPLHF
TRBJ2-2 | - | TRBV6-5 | CASSSTVGNTGELFF
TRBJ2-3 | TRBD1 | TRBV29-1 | CSGENTGVGTQYF
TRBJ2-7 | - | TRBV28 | CASTEIPGAGYEQYF
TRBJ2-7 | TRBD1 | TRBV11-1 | CASSPRDRDVEQYF
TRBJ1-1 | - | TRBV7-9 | CASSSTGFPEAFF
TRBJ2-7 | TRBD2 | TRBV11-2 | CASRAGDSSSYEQYF
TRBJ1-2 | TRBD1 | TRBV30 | CAYRGMKYGYTF
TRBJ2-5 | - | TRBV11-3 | CASSQGGSYQETQYF
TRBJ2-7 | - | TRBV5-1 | CASSGDVSYEQYF
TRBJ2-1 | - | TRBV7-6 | CASSARSSYNEQFF
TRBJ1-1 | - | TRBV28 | CASTLGNTEAFF
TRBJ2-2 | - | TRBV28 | CASSLGLTGELFF
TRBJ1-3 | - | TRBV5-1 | CASSLTVGNTIYF
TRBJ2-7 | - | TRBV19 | CASSIALGGSYEQYF
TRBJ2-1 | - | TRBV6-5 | CASENDYNEQFF